One and the same sample provided the 14 T cell receptor beta chains below, sequenced in a study of blood T cell repertoires in COVID-19. The data were produced by immunoSEQ multiplex PCR, yet TCRdb's version contains in-frame clones alone and is incomplete. Among 270,000 or so clones listed, around nine tenths were seen once. Sequenced sample: peripheral blood. Every receptor here comes from a woman aged 25 to 45 with COVID-19, enrolled during active disease.

The chain carries TRBV29-1 and TRBJ1-2; 7 nucleotides align to TRBD1. CDR1 is SQVTM, CDR2 ANQGSEA, per germline. The CDR3 contains 13 residues. V was clipped by 5 bases and J by 4 bases; unmatched bases: 7. CDR3 sequence (DNA): TGCAGCGTTCTCGGGACAGCCTTCTATGGCTACACCTTC. The encoded protein is CSVLGTAFYGYTF.

This clone was counted once. The chain employs TRBV2 and TRBJ2-7; 7 nucleotides match TRBD1. Unmatched junction bases numbered 8, after V lost 4 bases and J lost 5 bases. Germline CDR1 SNHLY, CDR2 FYNNEI. The CDR3 is 14 amino acids. The CDR3 spells CASSGQGWGDEQYF. CDR3 coding DNA: TGTGCCAGCAGTGGACAGGGATGGGGCGACGAGCAGTACTTC.

The sample holds a few counts of this clone. The rearrangement uses TRBV7-2 and TRBJ1-6, with D possibly TRBD1 on 6 matching bases. The germline V and J ends were trimmed by 1 base and 10 bases, with 11 bases remaining between them. The CDR3 totals 14 residues. CDR1 is SGHTA, CDR2 FQGNSA, per germline. CDR3 residues: CASSLEQGGSPLHF. The DNA for the CDR3 is TGTGCCAGCAGCTTAGAACAGGGTGGATCACCCCTCCACTTT.

J is TRBJ1-2 and V is TRBV12-3 or TRBV12-4; tentatively, D is TRBD1 (6 bases). Deletions cut 5 bases from V and 6 bases from J, with 13 bases between. The CDR3 runs to 13 residues. In nucleotides, the CDR3 is TGTGCCAGCAGTGTCTGGGACACAGATGGCTACACCTTC. It yields the protein CASSVWDTDGYTF.

The V and J genes are TRBV5-4 and TRBJ2-5; the D is unclear. The CDR3 runs to 11 residues. Germline CDR1 is SGHNT and CDR2 is YYREEE (reference sequence). The ends were cut back, 1 base at V and 5 bases at J, with 3 bases in the middle. The DNA for the CDR3 is TGTGCCAGCAGCTTGCAGGAGACCCAGTACTTC. Translation gives CASSLQETQYF.

The chain joins TRBV28 to TRBJ1-4; TRBD1 matches at 7 bases. CDR3 length: 15 amino acids. V lost 4 bases to trimming and J lost 0 bases; unmatched junction nucleotides: 2. The germline V gene encodes CDR1 MDHEN and CDR2 SYDVKM. Here the CDR3 reads CASSSGGTTNEKLFF. The CDR3 DNA follows: TGTGCCAGCAGTTCAGGGGGGACAACTAATGAAAAACTGTTTTTT.

CDR3 sequence reads: CATSRGSSGVTDTQYF. CDR3 coding DNA: TGTGCCACCAGCAGAGGCAGTAGCGGGGTCACAGATACGCAGTATTTT. The rearrangement uses TRBV15 and TRBJ2-3; 8 bases match TRBD2. V was pared by 1 base and J by 2 bases, with 5 bases of the junction left unmatched. Germline CDR1 reads LNHNV; CDR2 reads YYDKDF (reference sequence). CDR3 length equals 16 residues. The full variable domain, with the rest looked up from reference TRBV15 and TRBJ2-3, is DAMVIQNPRYQVTQFGKPVTLSCSQTLNHNVMYWYQQKSSQAPKLLFHYYDKDFNNEADTPDNFQSRRPNTSFCFLDIRSPGLGDTAMYLCATSRGSSGVTDTQYFGPGTRLTVL.

J is TRBJ2-2 and V is TRBV19; a possible D gene is TRBD1 (6 bases). The germline V and J ends were trimmed by 3 bases and 2 bases, with 10 bases remaining between them. The length of the CDR3 is 15 residues. Germline CDR1 LNHDA, CDR2 SQIVND (reference sequence). The CDR3: CASSILQGNTGELFF. The CDR3 DNA reads TGTGCCAGTAGTATTCTACAGGGCAACACCGGGGAGCTGTTTTTT.

The genes are TRBV5-6 and TRBJ1-2; the match to TRBD1 covers 10 bases. Trimming at V came to 4 bases and at J to 8 bases, leaving 11 bases not matched to a gene. The germline V gene has CDR1 SGHDT and CDR2 YYEEEE. The CDR3 length is 15 residues. This CDR3 is CASSAAGTGVRGYTF. The CDR3 coding sequence is TGTGCCAGCAGCGCTGCCGGGACAGGGGTGCGAGGCTACACCTTC.

The chain is built from TRBV5-4 and TRBJ2-7, with no clear D. This CDR3 has 14 residues. Germline CDR1 and CDR2: SGHNT and YYREEE (reference sequence). V was cut by 2 bases and J by 0 bases, with 9 bases left in between. The CDR3 nucleotides read TGTGCCAGCAGCTTTGATTCGGGCTCCTACGAGCAGTACTTC. Residues: CASSFDSGSYEQYF.

The V and J genes are TRBV6-6 and TRBJ2-3; the D gene is possibly TRBD2 (7 bases). The germline V gene encodes CDR1 MNHNY and CDR2 SVGAGI (reference sequence). The V end was cut by 0 bases, the J end by 9 bases, with 19 bases between. The CDR3 loop spans 16 amino acids. The CDR3 reads CASSYSGAGAVSTQYF. In nucleotides, the CDR3 is TGTGCCAGCAGTTACTCAGGTGCGGGGGCGGTTTCGACGCAGTATTTT.

The gene calls are TRBV10-2 and TRBJ1-2, with D uncertain. The V and J ends lost 5 bases and 5 bases respectively, with 15 bases between them. CDR1 is WSHSY and CDR2 is SAAADI in the germline V gene. The CDR3 is 14 residues long. The CDR3 region is CASSPNTGEYGYTF. CDR3 DNA: TGCGCCAGCAGTCCCAACACCGGGGAGTATGGCTACACCTTC.

The rearrangement joins TRBV4-2 to TRBJ2-5; TRBD1 matches 10 bases. V shed 1 base, J shed 5 bases, and the junction held 7 bases outside the gene matches. Germline CDR1 LGHNA, CDR2 YNFKEQ. The CDR3 sequence is 16 residues long. CDR3 in amino acids: CASSQGATGGAETQYF. The CDR3 nucleotides are TGTGCCAGCAGCCAAGGGGCGACAGGGGGCGCGGAGACCCAGTACTTC.

This clone was picked up a small number of times. The chain employs TRBV3-1 (or the pseudogene TRBV3-2) and TRBJ2-2; 7 nucleotides match TRBD2. J was trimmed by 6 bases and V by 1 base; bases with no gene match: 5. The germline CDR1 and CDR2 sequences are LGHDT and YNNKEL (reference sequence). The CDR3 extends over 15 amino acids. The CDR3 coding sequence is TGTGCCAGCAGCCAAGGCGGGGGAGGGGCCGGGGAGCTGTTTTTT. The encoded protein is CASSQGGGGAGELFF.